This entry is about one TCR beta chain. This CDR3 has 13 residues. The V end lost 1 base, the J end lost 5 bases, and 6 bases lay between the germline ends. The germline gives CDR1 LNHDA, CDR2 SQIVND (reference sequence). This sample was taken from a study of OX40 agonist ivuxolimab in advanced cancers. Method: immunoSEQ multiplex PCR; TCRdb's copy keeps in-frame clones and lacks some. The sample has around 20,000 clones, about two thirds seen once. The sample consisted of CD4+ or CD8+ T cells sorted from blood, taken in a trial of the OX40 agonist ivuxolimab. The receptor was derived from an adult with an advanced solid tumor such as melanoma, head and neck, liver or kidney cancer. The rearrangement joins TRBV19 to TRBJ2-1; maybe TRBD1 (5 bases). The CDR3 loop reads CASSIVGDNEQFF. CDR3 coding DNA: TGTGCCAGTAGTATAGTAGGGGACAATGAGCAGTTCTTC.